Below, 19 T cell receptor beta chains from the same sample are listed, as sequenced in a study of blood T cell repertoires in COVID-19. Produced via immunoSEQ multiplex PCR; TCRdb's table is partial and in-frame only. The data show 60,000 to 85,000 clones, approximately 84% seen once. The sample was peripheral blood. The source of these receptors is a man aged 60 to 69 with COVID-19, enrolled during active disease.

The rearrangement links TRBV6-5 to TRBJ1-6; D not certain. This CDR3 comprises 14 residues. V gave up 7 bases and J gave up 5 bases, with 12 bases separating them. From germline, CDR1 is MNHEY and CDR2 SVGAGI. CDR3 region: CASNPGWDNSPLHF. The CDR3 bases are TGTGCCAGCAACCCAGGTTGGGATAATTCACCCCTCCACTTT.

The chain recombines TRBV11-3 with TRBJ2-3; TRBD1 matches at 7 bases. The germline gives CDR1 SGHNT, CDR2 YENEEA. The CDR3 runs to 16 residues. J lost 0 bases, V lost 1 base, and 4 bases had no gene match. The CDR3 bases are TGTGCCAGCAGCTTAGTGGGGACAGTGAGCACAGATACGCAGTATTTT. This encodes CASSLVGTVSTDTQYF.

V usage is TRBV6-5 and J usage is TRBJ2-5, with D possibly being TRBD2 (6 bases). This CDR3 contains 13 residues. CDR1 and CDR2 (germline): MNHEY, SVGAGI. Trimming shortened V by 8 bases and J by 4 bases, and 14 bases separated the two germline ends. The CDR3 DNA is TGTGCCAGCGCGGGGTTTGACAGAGAGACCCAGTACTTC. Translation: CASAGFDRETQYF.

This chain uses TRBV10-2 with TRBJ2-7, with D perhaps TRBD1 (5 bases). In germline, CDR1 is WSHSY, CDR2 SAAADI. There are 12 residues in the CDR3. Trimming took 10 bases from V and 6 from J, leaving 16 bases between them. The CDR3 nucleotides are TGCGCCACCGACAATTTAGGGGTCGAGCAGTACTTC. The encoded protein is CATDNLGVEQYF.

The rearrangement links TRBV5-5 to TRBJ2-3; a possible D gene is TRBD2 (6 bases). The V gene's germline CDR1 is SGHKS and CDR2 YYEKEE (reference sequence). Trimming cost V 4 bases and J 0 bases, with 15 bases left between them. The CDR3 sequence is 16 residues long. The chain's CDR3 is CASSHRRERSTDTQYF. In nucleotides, the CDR3 is TGTGCCAGCAGCCACCGGAGGGAGAGGAGCACAGATACGCAGTATTTT.

This clone was seen once. The chain recombines TRBV24-1 with TRBJ1-6; D ambiguous. From germline, CDR1 is KGHDR and CDR2 SFDVKD. CDR3 length: 12 residues. V gave up 2 bases and J gave up 14 bases, with 9 bases separating them. CDR3: CATSDYGESLHF. For the CDR3, the DNA is TGTGCCACCAGTGATTATGGGGAGTCCCTCCACTTT.

The V gene is TRBV11-1, the J gene TRBJ1-6; 7 nucleotides agree with TRBD1. V shed 5 bases, J shed 6 bases, and the junction held 7 bases outside the gene matches. The CDR3 is made up of 15 amino acids. The germline gives CDR1 SGHAT, CDR2 FQDESV (reference sequence). The CDR3 DNA sequence: TGTGCCAGCAGCGCCGACAGGGAGACTAATTCACCCCTCCACTTT. Its translation: CASSADRETNSPLHF.

The chain employs TRBV4-2 and TRBJ1-3; TRBD1 matches at 9 bases. Germline V lookup: CDR1 LGHNA, CDR2 YNFKEQ. The length of the CDR3 is 18 residues. V lost 3 bases, J lost 0 bases, and 9 bases stayed unmatched. The CDR3 nucleotides read TGTGCCAGCAGCCATTCCCCGGGACAGGGAGTCTCTGGAAACACCATATATTTT. Translated, it gives CASSHSPGQGVSGNTIYF.

The chain couples TRBV5-6 to TRBJ1-4, with TRBD1 matching over 10 bases. In germline, CDR1 is SGHDT, CDR2 YYEEEE. The CDR3 covers 16 residues. The V segment lost 1 base and the J segment 4 bases; nucleotides outside the gene matches: 4. CDR3 region: CASSLRDRGGNEKLFF. The CDR3 bases are TGTGCCAGCAGCTTGCGGGACAGGGGTGGTAATGAAAAACTGTTTTTT. Combining the CDR3 with reference TRBV5-6 and TRBJ1-4 gives the whole variable domain DAGVTQSPTHLIKTRGQQVTLRCSPKSGHDTVSWYQQALGQGPQFIFQYYEEEERQRGNFPDRFSGHQFPNYSSELNVNALLLGDSALYLCASSLRDRGGNEKLFFGSGTQLSVL.

The chain uses TRBV9 and TRBJ2-5; 11 bases align to TRBD2. The CDR3 sequence is 16 residues long. V gave up 3 bases and J gave up 1 base; unmatched junction bases: 5. Germline CDR1 reads SGDLS; CDR2 reads YYNGEE. CDR3 sequence (DNA): TGTGCCAGCAGCGCGTTAGCGGGGGGGAGCCAAGAGACCCAGTACTTC. Translating it yields CASSALAGGSQETQYF. Using reference TRBV9 and TRBJ2-5 for the parts outside the CDR3, the full variable domain is DSGVTQTPKHLITATGQRVTLRCSPRSGDLSVYWYQQSLDQGLQFLIQYYNGEERAKGNILERFSAQQFPDLHSELNLSSLELGDSALYFCASSALAGGSQETQYFGPGTRLLVL.

The rearrangement joins TRBV12-5 to TRBJ2-5; 13 nucleotides agree with TRBD2. Germline CDR1 and CDR2: LGHNT and FRNRAP. CDR3 size: 18 residues. Trimming at V came to 7 bases and at J to 5 bases, leaving 16 bases not matched to a gene. The CDR3 bases are TGTGCTAGTGCCCTGGGAGCGACTAGCGGGGGGACACTGGAGACCCAGTACTTC. Protein: CASALGATSGGTLETQYF.

V is TRBV18 and J is TRBJ1-1; TRBD1 aligns across 7 bases. CDR1 and CDR2 from the germline V gene are KGHSH and LQKENI. The V gene end was trimmed by 4 bases and the J gene end by 0 bases; junction bases not matched to a gene: 8. The CDR3 sequence is 16 residues long. This chain's CDR3 is CASSLQGPSMNTEAFF. In nucleotides, the CDR3 is TGTGCCAGCTCACTACAGGGGCCTTCTATGAACACTGAAGCTTTCTTT.

Details on this clone: One end of the junction fails to match germline, which may point to a read error. This sequence joins TRBV2 and TRBJ1-2; TRBD1 might be the D (6 bases). In germline, CDR1 is SNHLY, CDR2 FYNNEI. This CDR3 has 10 amino acids. The CDR3 DNA is TGTGCCAGCAGTTCAGGACAGCCGGCGTTC. This gives the protein CASSSGQPAF.

The chain is built from TRBV9 and TRBJ1-1; 7 bases map to TRBD1. Trimming took 4 bases from V and 10 from J; bases not matched to a gene: 16. CDR3 size: 15 residues. Germline V CDR1 and CDR2: SGDLS, YYNGEE. The CDR3 nucleotides read TGTGCCAGCAGCACAACCCCAGTGACAGGGAAAGTAGCTTTCTTT. Translation gives CASSTTPVTGKVAFF. Drawing the rest from reference TRBV9 and TRBJ1-1, the complete variable domain is DSGVTQTPKHLITATGQRVTLRCSPRSGDLSVYWYQQSLDQGLQFLIQYYNGEERAKGNILERFSAQQFPDLHSELNLSSLELGDSALYFCASSTTPVTGKVAFFGQGTRLTVV.

The chain couples TRBV10-1 to TRBJ1-1, with 7 bases that match TRBD1. The trim removed 6 bases at V and 1 base at J, leaving 5 bases unmatched. The CDR3 is made up of 14 amino acids. CDR1 and CDR2 from the germline V gene are WNHNN and SYGVQD (reference sequence). CDR3 sequence: CASSLGQENTEAFF. The CDR3 nucleotides are TGCGCCAGCAGCCTCGGACAGGAGAACACTGAAGCTTTCTTT.

The chain combines TRBV5-1 with TRBJ1-2; 7 positions match TRBD1. The germline V gene has CDR1 SGHRS and CDR2 YFSETQ. Trimming cost V 4 bases and J 4 bases; bases outside gene matches: 4. The CDR3 spans 13 residues. CDR3 residues: CASSTGQSYGYTF. CDR3 DNA sequence: TGCGCCAGCAGCACGGGACAGAGCTATGGCTACACCTTC.

The rearrangement uses TRBV7-9 and TRBJ1-5; D gene unclear. Germline V gene data show CDR1 as SEHNR and CDR2 as FQNEAQ (reference sequence). V was clipped by 5 bases and J by 7 bases, with 9 bases between them. CDR3 length equals 12 residues. CDR3 nucleotides: TGTGCCAGCAGCCGCGGAGAGCAGCCCCAGCATTTT. Amino acid sequence: CASSRGEQPQHF.

This clone was detected once. The chain links TRBV2 to TRBJ2-1; 8 bases fit TRBD2. CDR3 length equals 16 residues. Unmatched junction bases numbered 7, after V lost 6 bases and J lost 0 bases. From germline, CDR1 is SNHLY and CDR2 FYNNEI. The CDR3 region is CASSLIAGSSYNEQFF. The CDR3 region has the DNA TGTGCCAGCAGCCTAATAGCGGGGAGCTCCTACAATGAGCAGTTCTTC.

This rearrangement joins TRBV5-1 to TRBJ2-7, with TRBD1 identical over 11 bases. The CDR3 runs 15 residues. Germline loops: CDR1 SGHRS, CDR2 YFSETQ. With V trimmed by 2 bases and J by 4 bases, 5 bases remained unmatched. As DNA, the CDR3 is TGCGCCAGCAGCTTCGGACAGGGGGCTTTATACGAGCAGTACTTC. Amino acids: CASSFGQGALYEQYF.